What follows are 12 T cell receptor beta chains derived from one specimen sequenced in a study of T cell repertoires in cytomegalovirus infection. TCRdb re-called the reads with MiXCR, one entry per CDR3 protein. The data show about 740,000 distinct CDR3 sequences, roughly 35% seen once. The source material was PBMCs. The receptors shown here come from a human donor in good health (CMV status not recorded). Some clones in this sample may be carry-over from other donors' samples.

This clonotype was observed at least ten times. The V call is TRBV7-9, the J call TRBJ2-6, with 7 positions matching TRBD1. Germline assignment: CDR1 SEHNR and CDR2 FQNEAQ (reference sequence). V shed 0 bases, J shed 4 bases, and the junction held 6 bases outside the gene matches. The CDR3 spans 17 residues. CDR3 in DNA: TGTGCCAGCAGCTTAGCCTCACAGGGGACGGGGGCCAACGTCCTGACTTTC. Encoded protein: CASSLASQGTGANVLTF.

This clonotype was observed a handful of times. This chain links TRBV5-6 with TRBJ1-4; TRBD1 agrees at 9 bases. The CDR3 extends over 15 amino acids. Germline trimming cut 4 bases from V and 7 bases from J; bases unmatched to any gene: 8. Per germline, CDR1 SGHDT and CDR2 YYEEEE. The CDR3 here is CASSIPGTGLEKLFF. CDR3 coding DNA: TGTGCCAGCAGCATCCCCGGGACAGGGCTTGAAAAACTGTTTTTT.

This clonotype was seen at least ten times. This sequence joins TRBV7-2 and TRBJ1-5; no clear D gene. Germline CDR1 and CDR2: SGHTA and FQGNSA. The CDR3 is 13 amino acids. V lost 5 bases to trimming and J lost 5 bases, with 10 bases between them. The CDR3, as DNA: TGTGCCAGCAGCCCGCTTCCGGATCAGCCCCAGCATTTT. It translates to CASSPLPDQPQHF.

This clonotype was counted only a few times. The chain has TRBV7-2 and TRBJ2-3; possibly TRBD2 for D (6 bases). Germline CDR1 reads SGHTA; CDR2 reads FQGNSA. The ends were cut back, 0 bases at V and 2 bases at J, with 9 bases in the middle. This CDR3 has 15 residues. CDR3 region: CASSLATRPTDTQYF. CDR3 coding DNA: TGTGCCAGCAGCTTAGCGACTAGGCCCACAGATACGCAGTATTTT.

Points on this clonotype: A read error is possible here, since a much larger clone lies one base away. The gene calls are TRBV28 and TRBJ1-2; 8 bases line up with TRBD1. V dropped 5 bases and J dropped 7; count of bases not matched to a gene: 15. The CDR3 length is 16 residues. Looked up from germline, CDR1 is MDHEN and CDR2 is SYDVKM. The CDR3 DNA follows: TGTGCCAGCAGTATTAGACAGGGGCTCGTTTTGGGTGGCTACACCTTC. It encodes CASSIRQGLVLGGYTF.

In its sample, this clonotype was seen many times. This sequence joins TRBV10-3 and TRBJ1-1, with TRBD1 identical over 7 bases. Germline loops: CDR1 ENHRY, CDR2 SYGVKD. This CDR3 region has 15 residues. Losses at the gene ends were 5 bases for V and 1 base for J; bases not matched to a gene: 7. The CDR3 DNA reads TGTGCCATCAGTCCAAAACAGGGGTCGAACACTGAAGCTTTCTTT. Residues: CAISPKQGSNTEAFF.

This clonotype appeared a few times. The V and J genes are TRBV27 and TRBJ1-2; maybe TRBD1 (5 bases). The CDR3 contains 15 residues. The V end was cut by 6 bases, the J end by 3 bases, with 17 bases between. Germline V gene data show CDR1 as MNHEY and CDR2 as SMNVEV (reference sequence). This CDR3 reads CASSSQKGFDYGYTF. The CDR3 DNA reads TGTGCCAGCAGCTCTCAAAAGGGGTTCGACTATGGCTACACCTTC.

Here the CDR3 reads CAISEYGTGLQFF. The CDR3 DNA reads TGTGCCATCAGTGAGTATGGGACAGGGTTGCAGTTCTTC. The rearrangement joins TRBV10-3 to TRBJ2-1; 9 positions match TRBD1. CDR3 length equals 13 residues. V shed 1 base and J 12 bases; nucleotides not matched to a gene: 4. CDR1 and CDR2 from the germline V gene are ENHRY and SYGVKD.

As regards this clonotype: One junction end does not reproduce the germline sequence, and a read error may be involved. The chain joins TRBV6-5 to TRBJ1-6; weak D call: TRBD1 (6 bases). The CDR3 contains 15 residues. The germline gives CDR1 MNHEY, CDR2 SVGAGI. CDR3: CSSSPSGGTNSPLHF. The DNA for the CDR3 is TGTTCCAGCAGCCCCTCGGGGGGCACCAATTCACCCCTCCACTTT.

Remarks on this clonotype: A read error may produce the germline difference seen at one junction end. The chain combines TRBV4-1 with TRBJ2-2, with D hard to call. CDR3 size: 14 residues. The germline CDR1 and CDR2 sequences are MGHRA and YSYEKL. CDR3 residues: CASSQGSNTVELFF. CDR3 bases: TGCGCCAGCAGCCAAGGTTCGAACACCGTGGAGCTTTTTTTT.

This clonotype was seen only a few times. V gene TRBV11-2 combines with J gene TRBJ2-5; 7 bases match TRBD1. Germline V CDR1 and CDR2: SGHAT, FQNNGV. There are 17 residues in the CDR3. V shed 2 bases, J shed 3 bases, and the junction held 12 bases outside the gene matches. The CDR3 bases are TGTGCCAGCAGCTTAAAGCCTGGGGACAGTACGAAAGAGACCCAGTACTTC. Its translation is CASSLKPGDSTKETQYF.

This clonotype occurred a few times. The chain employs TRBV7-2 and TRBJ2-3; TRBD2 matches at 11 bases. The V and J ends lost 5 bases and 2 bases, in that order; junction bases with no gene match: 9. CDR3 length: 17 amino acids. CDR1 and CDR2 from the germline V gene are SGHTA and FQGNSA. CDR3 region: CASSPGVAGGFTDTQYF. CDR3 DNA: TGTGCCAGCAGCCCTGGGGTAGCGGGGGGGTTCACAGATACGCAGTATTTT.